This T cell receptor beta chain was identified during a study of control samples from healthy donors and cancer patients. The V and J ends lost 0 bases and 6 bases respectively, with 12 bases between them. The CDR3 loop spans 14 amino acids. CDR1 and CDR2 (germline): SGDLS, YYNGEE. Sequenced by immunoSEQ multiplex PCR; TCRdb stores in-frame clones only, minus some. This table holds about 250,000 clones, over 75% found once. Sequences were obtained from PBMCs. This chain links TRBV9 with TRBJ1-2; no clear D gene. The TCR was taken from a woman aged 60-75 years with lung cancer. The CDR3 bases are TGTGCCAGCAGCGTAGCTGATCCGGGTAATGGCTACACCTTC. Amino acids: CASSVADPGNGYTF. The full variable domain, rest sourced from reference TRBV9 and TRBJ1-2, is DSGVTQTPKHLITATGQRVTLRCSPRSGDLSVYWYQQSLDQGLQFLIQYYNGEERAKGNILERFSAQQFPDLHSELNLSSLELGDSALYFCASSVADPGNGYTFGSGTRLTVV.